The 32 T cell receptor beta chains below were found in one sample sequenced in a study of T cells after yellow fever vaccination (dated by TCRdb to the late 2010s). The method behind the library was 5' RACE. These reads were obtained on an Illumina HiSeq 2500. The public reads were reprocessed in TCRdb via fastp at Q25 and MiXCR, keeping in-frame beta chains. Rows are combined by CDR3 protein, so each entry shows the most common genes and DNA. The sample table holds approximately 600,000 distinct CDR3 sequences, of which around 12% were seen once. The ten biggest clones cover 15% of the sample. Reading the label with the study, this specimen's treatment or condition is: live attenuated yellow fever vaccine strain. The sequencing here drew on PBMCs, taken on the day of the yellow fever booster vaccination. Every receptor here comes from a man aged 25 to 40 who received the YFV17D yellow fever vaccine.

In this sample, this clonotype turned up a few times. The chain carries TRBV13 and TRBJ2-5; perhaps TRBD1 as D (5 bases). V lost 10 bases and J lost 1, with 13 bases in between. Germline values: CDR1 PRHDT, CDR2 FYEKMQ (reference sequence). This CDR3 comprises 13 residues. The CDR3 here is CATALGPQETQYF. The CDR3, as DNA: TGTGCCACCGCCTTGGGGCCCCAAGAGACCCAGTACTTC.

This clonotype occurred many times. The rearrangement links TRBV6-5 to TRBJ1-1, with no clear D. The CDR3 extends over 14 amino acids. Germline V gives CDR1 MNHEY, CDR2 SVGAGI. V was shortened by 4 bases and J by 0 bases, with 9 bases between the two germline ends. The CDR3 here is CASSLASLNTEAFF. The CDR3 DNA is TGTGCCAGCAGTTTAGCCAGCCTGAACACTGAAGCTTTCTTT.

The rearrangement uses TRBV12-3 or TRBV12-4 and TRBJ2-1; TRBD2 matches at 8 bases. After removal of 2 bases from V and 6 bases from J, the junction contained 6 bases not matched to a gene. The CDR3 is made up of 15 amino acids. CDR3: CASSLSAGGGNEQFF. The CDR3 DNA reads as TGTGCCAGCAGTTTATCGGCGGGAGGTGGCAATGAGCAGTTCTTC.

This chain links TRBV6-6 with TRBJ2-1, with D hard to call. This CDR3 has 11 amino acids. The germline gives CDR1 MNHNY, CDR2 SVGAGI (reference sequence). V was clipped by 5 bases and J by 10 bases, with 9 bases between them. The CDR3 bases are TGTGCCAGCAGTCCAGACCAAGAGCAGTTCTTC. Encoded protein: CASSPDQEQFF.

This chain links TRBV6-5 with TRBJ2-5; D may be TRBD2 (6 bases). Trimming removed 4 bases at V and 1 base at J, with 10 bases between. The length of the CDR3 is 14 residues. Germline V gene data show CDR1 as MNHEY and CDR2 as SVGAGI. CDR3 sequence (DNA): TGTGCCAGCAGTTCCGGACTAACCCAAGAGACCCAGTACTTC. As protein: CASSSGLTQETQYF.

The genes are TRBV20-1 and TRBJ2-1; D may be TRBD2 (6 bases). The CDR3 loop spans 13 amino acids. V was clipped by 6 bases and J by 1 base, with 10 bases between them. Germline V gene sequence: CDR1 DFQATT, CDR2 SNEGSKA (reference sequence). The CDR3 bases are TGCAGTGCCCCGACTAGTTCCTACAATGAGCAGTTCTTC. Its protein product is CSAPTSSYNEQFF.

This chain links TRBV4-3 with TRBJ2-5; 8 bases line up with TRBD1. Germline V gene lookup returns CDR1 LGHNA and CDR2 YSLEER. V gave up 3 bases and J gave up 2 bases; unmatched junction bases: 8. The CDR3 is 16 amino acids. CDR3 bases: TGCGCCAGCAGCCAGACACACCACAGGGGGCAAGAGACCCAGTACTTC. Amino acids: CASSQTHHRGQETQYF.

This clonotype has a count of ten or more. The chain has TRBV5-6 and TRBJ2-5, with TRBD2 as a possible D gene (5 bases). This CDR3 has 13 amino acids. Germline V CDR1 and CDR2: SGHDT, YYEEEE. Trimming took 0 bases from V and 7 from J, leaving 10 bases between them. CDR3 region: CASSLASRMTQYF. CDR3 DNA: TGTGCCAGCAGCTTGGCTAGCAGGATGACCCAGTACTTC.

V gene TRBV2 combines with J gene TRBJ2-1; the D call may be TRBD1 or TRBD2 (6 bases each). There are 13 residues in the CDR3. V lost 8 bases to trimming and J lost 7 bases, with 15 bases between them. Germline CDR1 is SNHLY and CDR2 is FYNNEI. The CDR3 reads CASLKGEVNEQFF. For the CDR3, the DNA is TGTGCCAGCCTTAAGGGGGAGGTAAATGAGCAGTTCTTC.

This clonotype has a handful of counts. The CDR3 here is CASSPVGQGASANTEAFF. In nucleotides, the CDR3 is TGTGCCAGCAGCCCCGTCGGGCAGGGGGCAAGCGCGAACACTGAAGCTTTCTTT. V gene TRBV9 combines with J gene TRBJ1-1; 8 positions agree with TRBD1. The germline V gene encodes CDR1 SGDLS and CDR2 YYNGEE. J gave up 1 base and V 4 bases, and 15 bases lay outside the gene matches. The CDR3 consists of 18 residues.

The chain employs TRBV20-1 and TRBJ2-7; D may be TRBD2 (5 bases). Trimming left V 0 bases short and J 2 bases short, with 11 bases between. The CDR3 spans 14 residues. CDR1 DFQATT and CDR2 SNEGSKA come from the germline V gene (reference sequence). The CDR3 reads CSARDLALPYEQYF. For the CDR3, the DNA is TGCAGTGCTAGAGATCTAGCCCTCCCCTACGAGCAGTACTTC.

The V call is TRBV28, the J call TRBJ2-7; TRBD1 or TRBD2 may be the D gene (5 bases each). The CDR3 covers 15 residues. CDR1 is MDHEN and CDR2 is SYDVKM in the germline V gene. The V and J ends lost 2 bases and 3 bases respectively, with 14 bases between them. CDR3 nucleotide sequence: TGTGCCAGCAGTTTAATGTCAGGGACCATCTACGAGCAGTACTTC. Protein product: CASSLMSGTIYEQYF.

For this clonotype: This may arise from a read error, as a much more abundant clone is one base away. The chain couples TRBV10-2 to TRBJ1-1, with D unresolved. The CDR3 extends over 12 amino acids. Germline values: CDR1 WSHSY, CDR2 SAAADI. Here the CDR3 reads CASSDEYTVAFF. CDR3 nucleotides: TGCGCCAGCAGTGACGAGTACACTGTAGCTTTCTTT.

This clonotype was observed at least ten times. This sequence joins TRBV7-8 and TRBJ2-5; D uncertain. This CDR3 is built from 14 residues. V lost 2 bases, J lost 2 bases, and 9 bases lay in between. Germline CDR1 and CDR2: SGHVS and FQNEAQ. The CDR3, as DNA: TGTGCCAGCAGCTTACGTTTCATTCAAGAGACCCAGTACTTC. Translating gives CASSLRFIQETQYF.

This clonotype turned up a few times. The V and J genes are TRBV20-1 and TRBJ2-3; TRBD2 agrees at 7 bases. CDR1 is DFQATT, CDR2 SNEGSKA, per germline (reference sequence). The CDR3 runs 11 residues. The CDR3 here is CNPSGGDTQYF. The CDR3 nucleotides are TGCAATCCTAGCGGCGGTGATACGCAGTATTTT.

CDR3 in DNA: TGCAGCGTTGAGGCAGGGGGAAACGAGCAGTACTTC. Its protein product is CSVEAGGNEQYF. The chain uses TRBV29-1 and TRBJ2-7; TRBD1 aligns across 7 bases. CDR1 is SQVTM and CDR2 is ANQGSEA in the germline V gene. The CDR3 has 12 amino acids. V trimming: 3 bases; J trimming: 5 bases; junction bases outside the gene matches: 4.

This chain links TRBV14 with TRBJ2-7, with 12 bases matching TRBD2. The CDR3 consists of 16 residues. Germline trimming cut 0 bases from V and 12 bases from J; bases unmatched to any gene: 12. Germline V gene sequence: CDR1 SGHDN, CDR2 FVKESK. The CDR3 DNA is TGTGCCAGCAGCCAAGACCTACTTGTGACTAGCGGGAGTCTGTACTTC. It specifies CASSQDLLVTSGSLYF.

In its sample, this clonotype was seen a few times. The chain joins TRBV5-6 to TRBJ2-2; D may be TRBD1 (6 bases). The germline V gene encodes CDR1 SGHDT and CDR2 YYEEEE. The CDR3 sequence is 16 residues long. Trimming left V 0 bases short and J 2 bases short, with 11 bases between. The CDR3 region is CASSLGRGPNTGELFF. The CDR3 coding sequence is TGTGCCAGCAGCTTGGGCAGGGGCCCTAACACCGGGGAGCTGTTTTTT.

In this sample, this clonotype turned up many times. The CDR3 is CASSYNRGVNTEAFF. The CDR3 bases are TGTGCCAGCAGCTACAACAGGGGTGTGAACACTGAAGCTTTCTTT. V usage is TRBV5-5 and J usage is TRBJ1-1; 7 bases map to TRBD1. Germline V CDR1 and CDR2: SGHKS, YYEKEE (reference sequence). The CDR3 totals 15 residues. The V gene end was trimmed by 3 bases and the J gene end by 0 bases; junction bases not matched to a gene: 5.

Here the CDR3 reads CASSDAPGHIFGNTIYF. In DNA form, the CDR3 reads TGTGCCAGCAGTGACGCCCCGGGACATATCTTCGGAAACACCATATATTTT. This chain uses TRBV6-1 with TRBJ1-3; D is possibly TRBD1 (6 bases). This CDR3 is built from 17 residues. The V and J ends lost 3 bases and 4 bases respectively, with 19 bases between them. Germline V gene sequence: CDR1 MNHNS, CDR2 SASEGT.

V usage is TRBV5-1 and J usage is TRBJ2-5; TRBD1 aligns across 7 bases. The CDR3 is 14 residues long. V lost 2 bases and J lost 7; bases outside the gene matches: 8. Germline-derived CDR1 and CDR2 are SGHRS and YFSETQ. DNA of the CDR3: TGCGCCAGCAGCTTTCGACAGGGCAAAGTGACCCAGTACTTC. Amino acids: CASSFRQGKVTQYF.

This rearrangement joins TRBV5-1 to TRBJ2-1; 10 bases line up with TRBD2. J gave up 2 bases and V 4 bases, and 6 bases lay outside the gene matches. This CDR3 has 16 residues. Germline CDR1 and CDR2: SGHRS and YFSETQ. CDR3 in amino acids: CASSPGAGGTYNEQFF. Written as DNA, the CDR3 is TGCGCCAGCAGCCCGGGAGCGGGAGGGACCTACAATGAGCAGTTCTTC.

The chain employs TRBV20-1 and TRBJ1-6; TRBD1 matches at 8 bases. CDR3 length equals 14 residues. The V segment lost 1 base and the J segment 6 bases; nucleotides outside the gene matches: 2. Per germline, CDR1 DFQATT and CDR2 SNEGSKA (reference sequence). CDR3 bases: TGCAGTGCTAGAGTTCAGGGGGCTAATTCACCCCTCCACTTT. This sequence encodes CSARVQGANSPLHF.

This clonotype was recorded a few times. The rearrangement links TRBV4-3 to TRBJ2-3; 7 nucleotides line up with TRBD2. The V segment lost 0 bases and the J segment 1 base; nucleotides outside the gene matches: 4. The CDR3 covers 16 residues. From germline, CDR1 is LGHNA and CDR2 YSLEER. The CDR3 loop reads CASSQDRGSGTDTQYF. The CDR3 coding sequence is TGCGCCAGCAGCCAAGATCGCGGGAGTGGCACAGATACGCAGTATTTT.

The chain joins TRBV20-1 to TRBJ2-1; 11 bases are a match to TRBD2. This CDR3 comprises 15 residues. V was pared by 6 bases and J by 3 bases, with 7 bases of the junction left unmatched. The V gene's germline CDR1 is DFQATT and CDR2 SNEGSKA (reference sequence). The CDR3 region has the DNA TGCAGTGCGTCCCGACTAGCGGGAAACTACAATGAGCAGTTCTTC. Translated, it gives CSASRLAGNYNEQFF.

This clonotype has just a few counts. This rearrangement joins TRBV20-1 to TRBJ1-1; no clear D gene. CDR3 size: 15 residues. Trimming shortened V by 6 bases and J by 1 base, and 18 bases separated the two germline ends. Per germline, CDR1 DFQATT and CDR2 SNEGSKA (reference sequence). The CDR3 DNA reads as TGCAGTGCCTTAAAGGGCCGAGAACCGAACACTGAAGCTTTCTTT. Protein: CSALKGREPNTEAFF.

This clonotype was picked up a small number of times. The rearrangement links TRBV6-5 to TRBJ2-3, with 8 bases identical to TRBD2. V lost 2 bases to trimming and J lost 2 bases; unmatched junction nucleotides: 6. Germline values: CDR1 MNHEY, CDR2 SVGAGI. The CDR3 consists of 16 residues. The DNA for the CDR3 is TGTGCCAGCAGTTACGAAGCGGGAGAGTTCACAGATACGCAGTATTTT. Translation gives CASSYEAGEFTDTQYF.

This rearrangement joins TRBV7-8 to TRBJ2-5, with 7 bases matching TRBD2. V was clipped by 1 base and J by 12 bases; unmatched bases: 5. The germline CDR1 and CDR2 sequences are SGHVS and FQNEAQ. This CDR3 has 12 residues. CDR3 coding DNA: TGTGCCAGCAGCTTAGGGGGGGGAGCGAAGTACTTC. Translating it yields CASSLGGGAKYF.

The DNA for the CDR3 is TGTGCCTGGAGTGTTTCGTCAACCGGGGAGCTGTTTTTT. Translating gives CAWSVSSTGELFF. This chain links TRBV30 with TRBJ2-2; no clear D. The germline V and J ends were trimmed by 0 bases and 5 bases, with 7 bases remaining between them. Germline V lookup: CDR1 GTSNPN, CDR2 SVGIG (reference sequence). The CDR3 is 13 amino acids.

The chain combines TRBV7-8 with TRBJ2-3; 7 bases are a match to TRBD2. Germline V gene lookup returns CDR1 SGHVS and CDR2 FQNEAQ. The V segment lost 8 bases and the J segment 7 bases; nucleotides outside the gene matches: 18. The CDR3 spans 16 residues. CDR3 DNA sequence: TGTGCCAGCCGACCTTTAACGATGGGAGGGTGGTATACGCAGTATTTT. This translates into CASRPLTMGGWYTQYF.

This clonotype showed up just a few times. The rearrangement uses TRBV28 and TRBJ2-5; maybe TRBD2 (6 bases). The CDR3 contains 17 residues. Germline CDR1 MDHEN, CDR2 SYDVKM. The V end was cut by 5 bases, the J end by 0 bases, with 19 bases between. The CDR3 DNA reads TGTGCCAGCAGTATCCTTTCGCTACGGGGGTACCAAGAGACCCAGTACTTC. Its translation: CASSILSLRGYQETQYF.

In this sample, this clonotype turned up a few times. The chain links TRBV5-4 to TRBJ2-7; 7 bases line up with TRBD1. Germline V CDR1 and CDR2: SGHNT, YYREEE (reference sequence). The CDR3 is made up of 14 amino acids. V gave up 5 bases and J gave up 4 bases; unmatched junction bases: 9. The DNA of the CDR3 is TGTGCCAGCAGGTCCGGGACAGCCCCGTACGAGCAGTACTTC. Amino acid sequence: CASRSGTAPYEQYF.